One and the same sample provided the 18 T cell receptor beta chains below, sequenced in a study of T cells in pancreatic ductal adenocarcinoma (TCRdb year 2017). Receptors were amplified or captured by the immunoSEQ multiplex PCR assay. The clones in this table, taken by TCRdb from immuneACCESS, are in-frame only. Not every clone is retained; where verified, under half of the shortfall comes from an unresolved V gene, and the cause of the rest is unknown. The sample table contains roughly 16,000 clones; only one count was recorded for around 91% of them. Of the sample, approximately 16% is held by the ten largest clones. The selected pancreatic ductal adenocarcinoma patients had received surgery without neoadjuvant therapy. The sequenced sample was PBMCs. The receptors were sampled from a human donor with pancreatic ductal adenocarcinoma.

The gene calls are TRBV5-1 and TRBJ1-1; tentative D call: TRBD1 (5 bases). V was clipped by 0 bases and J by 5 bases, with 11 bases between them. The CDR3 length is 14 residues. In germline, CDR1 is SGHRS, CDR2 YFSETQ. CDR3 residues: CASSLDGGLTEAFF. The CDR3 DNA reads as TGCGCCAGCAGCTTGGATGGGGGGTTAACTGAAGCTTTCTTT.

The chain is built from TRBV4-1 and TRBJ1-1; tentatively, D is TRBD1 (6 bases). This CDR3 comprises 16 residues. CDR1 and CDR2 from the germline V gene are MGHRA and YSYEKL. Trimming left V 0 bases short and J 5 bases short, with 16 bases between. The CDR3: CASSQDLWGQGTEAFF. CDR3 DNA sequence: TGCGCCAGCAGCCAAGATCTTTGGGGTCAGGGGACTGAAGCTTTCTTT.

This clone was counted a single time. The V call is TRBV15, the J call TRBJ2-7, with 7 bases matching TRBD1. J lost 0 bases, V lost 1 base, and 9 bases had no gene match. CDR3 length equals 17 residues. The germline CDR1 and CDR2 sequences are LNHNV and YYDKDF (reference sequence). The CDR3 sequence: CATSRVTGASSSYEQYF. CDR3 nucleotides: TGTGCCACCAGCAGAGTTACAGGGGCCTCCAGCTCCTACGAGCAGTACTTC.

The J gene is TRBJ2-5, the V gene TRBV7-2; D may be TRBD2 (5 bases). The V end lost 5 bases, the J end lost 0 bases, and 10 bases lay between the germline ends. CDR1 and CDR2 from the germline V gene are SGHTA and FQGNSA. The CDR3 length is 14 residues. Here the CDR3 reads CASSKGGYQETQYF. The CDR3, as DNA: TGTGCCAGCAGCAAGGGCGGGTACCAAGAGACCCAGTACTTC.

This chain joins TRBV4-3 and TRBJ2-1, with D maybe TRBD1 (5 bases). The CDR3 is 16 amino acids. Trimming removed 0 bases from V and 6 bases from J, with 15 bases in between. The germline V gene has CDR1 LGHNA and CDR2 YSLEER. The CDR3 protein is CASSQDLGVWGNEQFF. The DNA for the CDR3 is TGCGCCAGCAGCCAAGATCTAGGGGTATGGGGCAATGAGCAGTTCTTC.

This clone is termed medium-sized. The chain joins TRBV19 to TRBJ2-7; possible D gene TRBD1, 5 bases. The V end was cut by 5 bases, the J end by 7 bases, with 18 bases between. Germline-derived CDR1 and CDR2 are LNHDA and SQIVND (reference sequence). The CDR3 contains 14 residues. The CDR3 is CASSPGSTGREQYF. CDR3 DNA sequence: TGTGCCAGTAGTCCAGGGTCGACCGGGCGAGAGCAGTACTTC.

CDR3 amino acids: CASSLAGATTNEKLFF. Written as DNA, the CDR3 is TGTGCCAGCAGCTTAGCCGGGGCCACAACTAATGAAAAACTGTTTTTT. The chain joins TRBV7-2 to TRBJ1-4, with a possible D match to TRBD1 (5 bases). This CDR3 comprises 16 residues. Germline V gene data show CDR1 as SGHTA and CDR2 as FQGNSA. Trimming shortened V by 0 bases and J by 0 bases, and 8 bases separated the two germline ends.

The CDR3 sequence: CASSLSKFNEQYF. The DNA for the CDR3 is TGTGCCAGCAGTTTATCGAAGTTTAACGAGCAGTACTTC. The chain is built from TRBV27 and TRBJ2-7; D is uncertain. The germline V gene encodes CDR1 MNHEY and CDR2 SMNVEV (reference sequence). The CDR3 contains 13 residues. The V gene lost 0 bases and the J gene lost 5 bases, with 8 bases spanning the gap.

The chain links TRBV10-3 to TRBJ1-5; TRBD1 is a possible D gene (5 bases). This CDR3 spans 14 amino acids. Germline V gene data show CDR1 as ENHRY and CDR2 as SYGVKD. The V and J ends lost 2 bases and 6 bases respectively, with 11 bases between them. The CDR3 DNA reads as TGTGCCATCAGTGAGGGGGGAGGCAGTCAGCCCCAGCATTTT. Amino acids: CAISEGGGSQPQHF.

V usage is TRBV7-3 and J usage is TRBJ1-1; D possibly corresponds to TRBD1 (5 bases). V was clipped by 0 bases and J by 5 bases, with 25 bases between them. The CDR3 sequence is 19 residues long. CDR1 is SGHTA, CDR2 FQGTGA, per germline. The CDR3 spells CASSLTGQGRTYGWTEAFF. For the CDR3, the DNA is TGTGCCAGCAGCTTAACGGGGCAGGGTCGAACCTACGGTTGGACTGAAGCTTTCTTT.

V is TRBV11-3 and J is TRBJ2-1; 7 bases fit TRBD2. V was clipped by 1 base and J by 0 bases; unmatched bases: 6. CDR1 SGHNT and CDR2 YENEEA come from the germline V gene. The CDR3 sequence is 17 residues long. CDR3 sequence: CASSLGGWEGSYNEQFF. The CDR3 DNA is TGTGCCAGCAGCTTAGGGGGCTGGGAGGGCTCCTACAATGAGCAGTTCTTC.

The chain is built from TRBV7-6 and TRBJ1-1, with 10 bases fitting TRBD1. There are 14 residues in the CDR3. V was clipped by 2 bases and J by 6 bases; unmatched bases: 3. Germline assignment: CDR1 SGHVS and CDR2 FNYEAQ. In nucleotides, the CDR3 is TGTGCCAGCAGCTTATTGGGGACAGGGGCTGAAGCTTTCTTT. It encodes CASSLLGTGAEAFF.

This rearrangement joins TRBV4-3 to TRBJ2-3, with 8 nucleotides matching TRBD1. V lost 4 bases and J lost 3; bases outside the gene matches: 3. The CDR3 length is 14 residues. CDR1 is LGHNA and CDR2 is YSLEER in the germline V gene. The CDR3 here is CASSPGQGTDTQYF. For the CDR3, the DNA is TGCGCCAGCAGCCCAGGACAGGGAACAGATACGCAGTATTTT.

The rearrangement joins TRBV7-2 to TRBJ1-5, with 7 bases matching TRBD1. The trim removed 2 bases at V and 4 bases at J, leaving 8 bases unmatched. CDR1 SGHTA and CDR2 FQGNSA come from the germline V gene. The CDR3 totals 16 residues. Written as DNA, the CDR3 is TGTGCCAGCAGCTTATCTACGGGACAGATAAATCAGCCCCAGCATTTT. It specifies CASSLSTGQINQPQHF. The full variable domain, in which reference TRBV7-2 and TRBJ1-5 provide the parts outside the CDR3, is GAGVSQSPSNKVTEKGKDVELRCDPISGHTALYWYRQSLGQGLEFLIYFQGNSAPDKSGLPSDRFSAERTGGSVSTLTIQRTQQEDSAVYLCASSLSTGQINQPQHFGDGTRLSIL.

About this clone itself: Sequence at one end of the junction differs from germline and may be a read error. This chain links TRBV7-3 with TRBJ1-2, with TRBD1 matching 7 bases. Germline V CDR1 and CDR2: SGHTA, FQGTGA. There are 15 residues in the CDR3. The CDR3 protein is CASSSEDRFNHGYTF. For the CDR3, the DNA is TGTGCCAGCAGCTCGGAGGACAGGTTTAACCATGGCTACACCTTC.

This sequence joins TRBV29-1 and TRBJ2-7; D gene ambiguous. The germline V gene has CDR1 SQVTM and CDR2 ANQGSEA. The CDR3 totals 14 residues. Trimming shortened V by 7 bases and J by 3 bases, and 19 bases separated the two germline ends. The CDR3 loop is CSADLDWPHYEQYF. CDR3 DNA: TGCAGCGCCGACCTTGACTGGCCTCACTACGAGCAGTACTTC.

The chain recombines TRBV28 with TRBJ2-7; D unclear. CDR1 MDHEN and CDR2 SYDVKM come from the germline V gene. Deletions cut 9 bases from V and 4 bases from J, with 10 bases between. This CDR3 spans 11 amino acids. The CDR3 nucleotides read TGTGCCAGTAGACGATGGTACGAGCAGTACTTC. It is translated as CASRRWYEQYF.

This rearrangement joins TRBV29-1 to TRBJ2-7, with a tentative D call TRBD1 (5 bases). This CDR3 spans 13 amino acids. Trimming removed 3 bases from V and 0 bases from J, with 9 bases in between. The germline CDR1 and CDR2 sequences are SQVTM and ANQGSEA. For the CDR3, the DNA is TGCAGCGTTGAGACAGCTATCTCCTACGAGCAGTACTTC. This gives the protein CSVETAISYEQYF.